A single sample is the source of the 14 T cell receptor beta chains below, sequenced in a study of T cell responses to AZD1222 COVID-19 vaccine. Using immunoSEQ multiplex PCR, the repertoire was profiled, and TCRdb retains in-frame clones only, with some absent. The sample consists of about 150,000 clones, approximately 90% of them appearing once. The sequenced sample was peripheral blood, obtained 28 days after the second AZD1222 dose. The origin of the receptors is an adult who received the AZD1222 COVID-19 vaccine.

This sequence joins TRBV7-3 and TRBJ2-1; 7 positions agree with TRBD2. CDR3 length: 13 amino acids. The germline V gene has CDR1 SGHTA and CDR2 FQGTGA. V shed 4 bases, J shed 12 bases, and the junction held 9 bases outside the gene matches. The DNA for the CDR3 is TGTGCCAGCAGCTCCCAAGGAGCGGGATGGCAGTTCTTC. Amino acid sequence: CASSSQGAGWQFF. Complete variable domain (other parts from reference TRBV7-3 and TRBJ2-1): GAGVSQTPSNKVTEKGKYVELRCDPISGHTALYWYRQSLGQGPEFLIYFQGTGAADDSGLPNDRFFAVRPEGSVSTLKIQRTERGDSAVYLCASSSQGAGWQFFGPGTRLTVL.

This chain joins TRBV28 and TRBJ1-1; D perhaps matches TRBD1 (5 bases). The V gene lost 1 base and the J gene lost 5 bases, with 14 bases spanning the gap. The CDR3 is 15 residues long. Germline lookup yields CDR1 MDHEN and CDR2 SYDVKM. DNA for the CDR3: TGTGCCAGCAGTTTATATGGGGACTCGAGGACTGAAGCTTTCTTT. It yields the protein CASSLYGDSRTEAFF.

This clone was seen only once. The CDR3 bases are TGTGCCAGCAGTCAAAATTCACCCCTCCACTTT. The encoded protein is CASSQNSPLHF. The chain is built from TRBV27 and TRBJ1-6; D ambiguous. The CDR3 totals 11 residues. V lost 5 bases and J 7 bases, leaving 3 bases between the germline ends. The germline CDR1 and CDR2 sequences are MNHEY and SMNVEV (reference sequence).

The count of this clone is one. The V call is TRBV28, the J call TRBJ2-7, with 10 bases aligning to TRBD2. CDR1 is MDHEN, CDR2 SYDVKM, per germline. J lost 5 bases, V lost 1 base, and 5 bases had no gene match. The CDR3 loop spans 15 amino acids. The CDR3 loop reads CASSLLSGRADEQYF. CDR3 coding DNA: TGTGCCAGCAGTTTATTGAGCGGGAGGGCCGACGAGCAGTACTTC.

Note on this clone: An end of the junction does not agree with germline; a read error may underlie this. This chain uses TRBV7-7 with TRBJ2-5; TRBD1 aligns across 10 bases. CDR3 length: 13 amino acids. In germline, CDR1 is SSHAT, CDR2 FNYEAQ (reference sequence). CDR3 sequence: CASSRDRGETQYF. The DNA of the CDR3 is TGTGCTAGCAGCCGGGACAGGGGAGAGACCCAGTACTTC.

V is TRBV5-5 and J is TRBJ2-1, with 7 bases fitting TRBD2. This CDR3 has 15 amino acids. CDR1 and CDR2 (germline): SGHKS, YYEKEE (reference sequence). J was trimmed by 0 bases and V by 2 bases; bases with no gene match: 2. CDR3 sequence: CASSLVAGSYNEQFF. The CDR3 region has the DNA TGTGCCAGCAGCTTAGTAGCGGGCTCCTACAATGAGCAGTTCTTC.

The J gene is TRBJ2-3, the V gene TRBV27, with 9 bases fitting TRBD2. CDR3 size: 15 residues. Germline V gives CDR1 MNHEY, CDR2 SMNVEV (reference sequence). With V trimmed by 3 bases and J by 2 bases, 3 bases remained unmatched. CDR3 residues: CASSFASGTTDTQYF. CDR3 in DNA: TGTGCCAGCAGTTTTGCTAGCGGGACCACAGATACGCAGTATTTT.

The rearrangement joins TRBV7-2 to TRBJ1-2; 8 positions agree with TRBD1. Germline-derived CDR1 and CDR2 are SGHTA and FQGNSA. With V trimmed by 5 bases and J by 6 bases, 8 bases remained unmatched. CDR3 length: 14 amino acids. The CDR3 loop is CASSPRTGRDGYTF. The CDR3 region has the DNA TGTGCCAGCAGCCCCCGGACAGGGAGGGATGGCTACACCTTC.

The chain carries TRBV28 and TRBJ1-5; D gene unclear. The CDR3 runs 12 residues. Germline-derived CDR1 and CDR2 are MDHEN and SYDVKM. V was trimmed by 2 bases and J by 5 bases, leaving 4 bases between them. Here the CDR3 DNA reads TGTGCCAGCAGTTTACTCCATCAGCCCCAGCATTTT. The encoded protein is CASSLLHQPQHF.

The V gene is TRBV28, the J gene TRBJ2-1, with D possibly matching TRBD2 (6 bases). This CDR3 contains 14 residues. Germline CDR1 MDHEN, CDR2 SYDVKM. Trimming pared 7 bases from V and 4 bases from J, leaving 14 bases between. Written as DNA, the CDR3 is TGTGCCAGCATCGAGACCGGGGGTTACAATGAGCAGTTCTTC. It encodes CASIETGGYNEQFF.

The J gene is TRBJ1-6, the V gene TRBV2; D gene unclear. V lost 2 bases, J lost 8 bases, and 10 bases lay in between. The CDR3 spans 14 residues. Germline CDR1 SNHLY, CDR2 FYNNEI. This chain's CDR3 is CASSERSGYSPLHF. The CDR3 nucleotides read TGTGCCAGCAGTGAAAGGTCGGGGTATTCACCCCTCCACTTT.

CDR3 residues: CASSPHGRPGNSPLHF. The CDR3 nucleotides are TGTGCCAGTAGTCCTCACGGGAGACCGGGTAATTCACCCCTCCACTTT. The chain has TRBV19 and TRBJ1-6; D uncertain. The germline V and J ends were trimmed by 5 bases and 6 bases, with 17 bases remaining between them. The CDR3 runs 16 residues. Germline V CDR1 and CDR2: LNHDA, SQIVND (reference sequence).

The DNA of the CDR3 is TGTGCCAGCAGTTTAATTAGGGGGCCCCAGCATTTT. It codes for CASSLIRGPQHF. V usage is TRBV28 and J usage is TRBJ1-5, with D perhaps matching TRBD1 (5 bases). This CDR3 contains 12 residues. Trimming shortened V by 2 bases and J by 9 bases, and 8 bases separated the two germline ends. The germline CDR1 and CDR2 sequences are MDHEN and SYDVKM.

The CDR3 protein is CASSGPGIGSAEAFF. The CDR3 DNA sequence: TGTGCCAGCAGCGGGCCGGGGATCGGGTCCGCTGAAGCTTTCTTT. V usage is TRBV2 and J usage is TRBJ1-1, with D hard to call. Germline-derived CDR1 and CDR2 are SNHLY and FYNNEI. The CDR3 is made up of 15 amino acids. Trimming removed 6 bases from V and 6 bases from J, with 20 bases in between.